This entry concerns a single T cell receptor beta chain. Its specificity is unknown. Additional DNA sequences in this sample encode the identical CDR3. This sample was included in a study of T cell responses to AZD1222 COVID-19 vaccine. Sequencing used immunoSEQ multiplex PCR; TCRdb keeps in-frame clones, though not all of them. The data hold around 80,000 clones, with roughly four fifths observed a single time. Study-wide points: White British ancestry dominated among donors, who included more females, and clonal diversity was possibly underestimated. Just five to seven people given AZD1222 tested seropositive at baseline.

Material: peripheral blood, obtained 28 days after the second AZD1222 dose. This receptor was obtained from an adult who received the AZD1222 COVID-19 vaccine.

In DNA form, the CDR3 reads TGTGCCAGCAGTGTGGGAATCAATGAGCAGTTCTTC. Protein sequence: CASSVGINEQFF. The chain recombines TRBV2 with TRBJ2-1, with no clear D. CDR1 is SNHLY, CDR2 FYNNEI, per germline. Deletions cut 4 bases from V and 6 bases from J, with 7 bases between. This CDR3 comprises 12 residues.